These 25 T cell receptor beta chains were sequenced from one sample in a study of T cell responses to AZD1222 COVID-19 vaccine. The data were produced by immunoSEQ multiplex PCR, yet TCRdb's version contains in-frame clones alone and is incomplete. The table lists about 70,000 clones, roughly 85% of them singletons, with roughly 20% in the top ten. The source was peripheral blood, collected on day 0 of AZD1222 vaccination. The receptor set was obtained from an adult in good health.

This clone was observed a handful of times. V and J are TRBV29-1 and TRBJ1-3, with no clear D. CDR3 length: 12 amino acids. Germline V gene lookup returns CDR1 SQVTM and CDR2 ANQGSEA. Deletions cut 2 bases from V and 0 bases from J, with 2 bases between. The CDR3, as DNA: TGCAGCGTTGAAACCTCTGGAAACACCATATATTTT. This sequence encodes CSVETSGNTIYF. The variable domain in full, with the rest retrieved from reference TRBV29-1 and TRBJ1-3, is SAVISQKPSRDICQRGTSLTIQCQVDSQVTMMFWYRQQPGQSLTLIATANQGSEATYESGFVIDKFPISRPNLTFSTLTVSNMSPEDSSIYLCSVETSGNTIYFGEGSWLTVV.

The V gene is TRBV4-1, the J gene TRBJ2-7; 8 positions match TRBD1. This CDR3 has 15 residues. Germline-derived CDR1 and CDR2 are MGHRA and YSYEKL. The trim removed 2 bases at V and 3 bases at J, leaving 6 bases unmatched. In DNA form, the CDR3 reads TGCGCCAGCAGCCAATGGGTACAGGGGGTCTACGAGCAGTACTTC. Its translation: CASSQWVQGVYEQYF.

The chain has TRBV6-5 and TRBJ1-2, with D possibly being TRBD1 (6 bases). Deletions cut 2 bases from V and 2 bases from J, with 12 bases between. This CDR3 comprises 15 residues. Germline CDR1 MNHEY, CDR2 SVGAGI. Here the CDR3 DNA reads TGTGCCAGCAGTTACGGACAGAAACTGAACTATGGCTACACCTTC. The encoded protein is CASSYGQKLNYGYTF.

The genes are TRBV5-1 and TRBJ2-5, with D tentatively TRBD2 (6 bases). CDR1 is SGHRS, CDR2 YFSETQ, per germline. The germline V and J ends were trimmed by 4 bases and 1 base, with 17 bases remaining between them. CDR3 length: 16 amino acids. CDR3 amino acids: CASSPAFAGIQETQYF. The DNA of the CDR3 is TGCGCCAGCAGCCCGGCTTTCGCGGGGATCCAAGAGACCCAGTACTTC.

The rearrangement joins TRBV7-3 to TRBJ2-3; 7 bases are a match to TRBD2. The CDR3 consists of 16 residues. Trimming took 3 bases from V and 0 from J; bases not matched to a gene: 6. CDR1 and CDR2 (germline): SGHTA, FQGTGA. CDR3 DNA: TGTGCCAGCAGCTTGGGTAGCGGGCTTAGCACAGATACGCAGTATTTT. As protein: CASSLGSGLSTDTQYF.

V gene TRBV19 combines with J gene TRBJ2-7; 7 bases are shared with TRBD2. V lost 5 bases to trimming and J lost 2 bases; unmatched junction nucleotides: 12. Per the germline V gene, CDR1 is LNHDA and CDR2 is SQIVND (reference sequence). CDR3 length: 16 amino acids. For the CDR3, the DNA is TGTGCCAGTAGTCCCTTGGGGGGGACGGCCCCCTACGAGCAGTACTTC. This sequence encodes CASSPLGGTAPYEQYF.

The rearrangement links TRBV27 to TRBJ2-7; the D gene is possibly TRBD1 (6 bases). The V end was cut by 7 bases, the J end by 3 bases, with 16 bases between. From germline, CDR1 is MNHEY and CDR2 SMNVEV (reference sequence). The CDR3 contains 14 residues. CDR3 DNA sequence: TGTGCCAGCAAACCGGGACACGGGCACTACGAGCAGTACTTC. This codes for CASKPGHGHYEQYF.

This chain uses TRBV3-1 (or the pseudogene TRBV3-2) with TRBJ2-7; the D gene is possibly TRBD2 (6 bases). This CDR3 is built from 13 residues. The V end lost 4 bases, the J end lost 6 bases, and 13 bases lay between the germline ends. Germline values: CDR1 LGHDT, CDR2 YNNKEL (reference sequence). This CDR3 reads CASSLWTIPEQYF. The DNA of the CDR3 is TGTGCCAGCAGCCTGTGGACTATCCCCGAGCAGTACTTC.

This clone came up a few times. V gene TRBV19 combines with J gene TRBJ1-1; possible D gene TRBD1, 6 bases. Between the trimmed V and J ends, which lost 1 base and 1 base, there was a span of 13 bases. The CDR3 runs 16 residues. Germline V gene data show CDR1 as LNHDA and CDR2 as SQIVND (reference sequence). CDR3 coding DNA: TGTGCCAGTAGTATAGGATTCGACAGGCAGAACACTGAAGCTTTCTTT. Translation gives CASSIGFDRQNTEAFF.

This chain joins TRBV18 and TRBJ1-2; 8 positions match TRBD1. Unmatched junction bases numbered 5, after V lost 3 bases and J lost 5 bases. Germline V lookup: CDR1 KGHSH, CDR2 LQKENI. This CDR3 region has 14 residues. The CDR3 region has the DNA TGTGCCAGCTCACCGGGACAGGTTTCATATGGCTACACCTTC. It codes for CASSPGQVSYGYTF.

V is TRBV24-1 and J is TRBJ1-2; tentatively, D is TRBD1 (6 bases). Per germline, CDR1 KGHDR and CDR2 SFDVKD. The CDR3 runs to 14 residues. Deletions cut 3 bases from V and 4 bases from J, with 11 bases between. The CDR3 is CATSDADRFYGYTF. The CDR3 DNA sequence: TGTGCCACCAGTGATGCGGACAGATTCTATGGCTACACCTTC.

The rearrangement joins TRBV5-1 to TRBJ1-3, with D possibly matching TRBD1 (5 bases). The CDR3 is 14 amino acids. Germline CDR1 is SGHRS and CDR2 is YFSETQ. This chain's CDR3 is CATAPGSSGNTIYF. For the CDR3, the DNA is TGCGCTACCGCCCCAGGGTCCTCTGGAAACACCATATATTTT.

The chain combines TRBV4-1 with TRBJ2-2; 7 bases align to TRBD2. The ends lost 3 bases at V and 0 bases at J; junction bases unmatched: 4. The CDR3 spans 16 residues. From germline, CDR1 is MGHRA and CDR2 YSYEKL. CDR3 region: CASSHLGLANTGELFF. DNA of the CDR3: TGCGCCAGCAGCCACCTCGGACTAGCGAACACCGGGGAGCTGTTTTTT.

This clone has only one observation. The genes are TRBV25-1 and TRBJ1-1; D not resolved. This CDR3 has 13 residues. Trimming took off 4 bases at V and 1 base at J, with 7 bases between the two ends. Germline CDR1 is MGHDK and CDR2 is SYGVNS. As DNA, the CDR3 is TGTGCCAGCAGTGCGGTGGAGAACACTGAAGCTTTCTTT. Translated, it gives CASSAVENTEAFF.

The chain uses TRBV5-1 and TRBJ1-6; D is undetermined. Germline-derived CDR1 and CDR2 are SGHRS and YFSETQ. This CDR3 spans 13 amino acids. V lost 9 bases and J 7 bases, leaving 14 bases between the germline ends. The CDR3 loop reads CATVDGNNSPLHF. In DNA, the CDR3 is TGCGCCACCGTGGACGGCAACAATTCACCCCTCCACTTT.

The V gene is TRBV27, the J gene TRBJ1-1; D not certain. Between the trimmed V and J ends, which lost 0 bases and 4 bases, there was a span of 15 bases. The CDR3 totals 16 residues. Germline values: CDR1 MNHEY, CDR2 SMNVEV (reference sequence). The CDR3 nucleotides are TGTGCCAGCAGTTTATCGACGGGCAGTAGTGGCACTGAAGCTTTCTTT. It translates to CASSLSTGSSGTEAFF.

The J gene is TRBJ2-1, the V gene TRBV16; possible D gene TRBD1, 6 bases. From germline, CDR1 is KGHSY and CDR2 FQNENV. V lost 4 bases and J 4 bases, leaving 17 bases between the germline ends. The length of the CDR3 is 16 residues. The CDR3 DNA sequence: TGTGCCAGCAGCCGGGATGGCCGGACAGCGTACAATGAGCAGTTCTTC. Translated: CASSRDGRTAYNEQFF. Drawing the rest from reference TRBV16 and TRBJ2-1, the complete variable domain is GEEVAQTPKHLVRGEGQKAKLYCAPIKGHSYVFWYQQVLKNEFKFLISFQNENVFDETGMPKERFSAKCLPNSPCSLEIQATKLEDSAVYFCASSRDGRTAYNEQFFGPGTRLTVL.

The chain joins TRBV7-2 to TRBJ1-3; TRBD1 is a possible D gene (5 bases). With 3 bases removed from V and 8 bases from J, the gap between germline ends came to 14 bases. Germline CDR1 reads SGHTA; CDR2 reads FQGNSA. The CDR3 sequence is 14 residues long. The CDR3 nucleotides read TGTGCCAGCAGCTTTAACACGTTCAGGGACACCATATATTTT. Its protein product is CASSFNTFRDTIYF.

The DNA for the CDR3 is TGTGCCAGCAGCTTAGGACAAGAGACCTATGGCTACACCTTC. Translated: CASSLGQETYGYTF. The gene calls are TRBV5-4 and TRBJ1-2; TRBD1 is a possible D gene (5 bases). Germline CDR1 is SGHNT and CDR2 is YYREEE (reference sequence). The V end lost 2 bases, the J end lost 4 bases, and 12 bases lay between the germline ends. The CDR3 sequence is 14 residues long.

The genes are TRBV5-1 and TRBJ2-7; TRBD2 matches 8 bases. This CDR3 has 14 amino acids. The germline gives CDR1 SGHRS, CDR2 YFSETQ. The V gene end was trimmed by 0 bases and the J gene end by 7 bases; junction bases not matched to a gene: 6. Here the CDR3 DNA reads TGCGCCAGCAGCTTGGGAGCGGGAGCTAGAGAGCAGTACTTC. Its protein product is CASSLGAGAREQYF. The full variable domain, completed using reference TRBV5-1 and TRBJ2-7, is KAGVTQTPRYLIKTRGQQVTLSCSPISGHRSVSWYQQTPGQGLQFLFEYFSETQRNKGNFPGRFSGRQFSNSRSEMNVSTLELGDSALYLCASSLGAGAREQYFGPGTRLTVT.

J is TRBJ2-5 and V is TRBV7-9, with D perhaps TRBD1 (6 bases). The CDR3 spans 14 residues. With 0 bases removed from V and 4 bases from J, the gap between germline ends came to 9 bases. CDR1 is SEHNR and CDR2 is FQNEAQ in the germline V gene (reference sequence). CDR3: CASSLASRGETQYF. DNA of the CDR3: TGTGCCAGCAGCTTAGCGAGCAGGGGAGAGACCCAGTACTTC. The whole variable domain, remainder taken from reference TRBV7-9 and TRBJ2-5, is DTGVSQNPRHKITKRGQNVTFRCDPISEHNRLYWYRQTLGQGPEFLTYFQNEAQLEKSRLLSDRFSAERPKGSFSTLEIQRTEQGDSAMYLCASSLASRGETQYFGPGTRLLVL.

The chain employs TRBV11-3 and TRBJ1-1; D is perhaps TRBD1 (6 bases). The V gene's germline CDR1 is SGHNT and CDR2 YENEEA. V was cut by 4 bases and J by 1 base, with 7 bases left in between. The CDR3 contains 13 residues. CDR3 sequence reads: CASSWTANTEAFF. As DNA, the CDR3 is TGTGCCAGCAGCTGGACAGCGAACACTGAAGCTTTCTTT.

The V and J genes are TRBV12-3 or TRBV12-4 and TRBJ1-2; 7 bases are a match to TRBD1. The V segment lost 6 bases and the J segment 8 bases; nucleotides outside the gene matches: 9. The CDR3 runs 13 residues. CDR3 nucleotides: TGTGCCAGCAGCGTGACAGGGTACGGGGGCTACACCTTC. It translates to CASSVTGYGGYTF.

The V call is TRBV7-9, the J call TRBJ2-3; D is unresolved. V gave up 1 base and J gave up 6 bases, with 8 bases separating them. This CDR3 has 13 residues. Germline values: CDR1 SEHNR, CDR2 FQNEAQ (reference sequence). CDR3 sequence reads: CASSLEGPDTQYF. In DNA, the CDR3 is TGTGCCAGCAGCTTAGAGGGTCCGGATACGCAGTATTTT. The full variable domain, its missing parts supplied by reference TRBV7-9 and TRBJ2-3, is DTGVSQNPRHKITKRGQNVTFRCDPISEHNRLYWYRQTLGQGPEFLTYFQNEAQLEKSRLLSDRFSAERPKGSFSTLEIQRTEQGDSAMYLCASSLEGPDTQYFGPGTRLTVL.

V is TRBV6-4 and J is TRBJ1-2; no clear D gene. From germline, CDR1 is MRHNA and CDR2 SNTAGT. The V and J ends lost 0 bases and 9 bases respectively, with 11 bases between them. The CDR3 is 13 residues long. This chain's CDR3 is CASSDSRMGSYTF. In nucleotides, the CDR3 is TGTGCCAGCAGTGACTCCAGGATGGGGAGCTACACCTTC.